This T cell receptor (beta chain) was sequenced during a study of T cells in tumors after PD-1 blockade (dated by TCRdb to about 2019). A note on the overall study: Prior checkpoint blockade, systemic immunosuppressant use, and recent radiotherapy or other anti-cancer therapy within 4 weeks were grounds for patient exclusion. To compare clonotypes in blood versus tumor, bulk TCR sequencing was run on 10 peripheral blood samples drawn from about five patients. Using site-matched tumors from BCC or SCC patients sampled before and after anti-PD-1 therapy, the study carried out paired single-cell RNA and TCR sequencing. Pembrolizumab 200 mg every 3 weeks or cemiplimab 350 mg every 2 weeks was administered to patients. Peripheral blood samples averaged around 120,000 TCR templates (range about 24,679-290,000) and roughly 35,000 unique clonotypes. Clinical response was assessed using RECIST version 1.1. A subset of patients also received ongoing daily vismodegib 150 mg during anti-PD-1 treatment. Points the paper makes about the study in general: The source of novel T cell clones was not identified and could include lymphoid organs or rare unexpanded clones within the tumor or its periphery. About 39% of tumor TCR clonotypes were found in blood, and some novel exhausted tumor clones appeared in pre-treatment blood, suggesting peripheral recruitment.

Between the V and J ends, shortened by 11 bases and 0 bases respectively, the junction contains 17 bases. CDR1 is given as MDHEN and CDR2 as SYDVKM, both from the germline V gene. CDR3 length: 14 amino acids, cysteine to phenylalanine. Just the 42-base CDR3 DNA is kept, in frame starting at base 1. The immunoSEQ platform was used to carry out deep TCRbeta sequencing. Processing in the source paper ran as follows. Only productive rearrangements were exported from the immunoSEQ Analyzer for downstream analysis. T cell phenotypes were assigned to bulk TCRbeta clonotypes by matching the clonotypes to single-cell RNA+TCR-seq clones with the same TCRbeta sequence. Clone enrichment in tumor was computed as tumor frequency divided by PBMC frequency from bulk TCR sequencing. TCRs were grouped by GLIPH into specificity groups, defined as clusters of distinct TCRs likely recognizing common antigens via shared CDR3 motifs. In its TCRdb copy, this immuneACCESS table keeps in-frame sequences only and misses some clones. Where compared with another copy, unresolved V genes explain less than half of these, and the others have no known cause. That table is the source of V, J and clone size, and D and trimming were worked out from the DNA. The sample data list about 47,000 clones, and roughly 79% of these were observed just once. Jointly, the top ten make up around 17% of the sample.

This clone has just one count. Its antigen is unknown. The record has no base qualities; no much larger clone is one base away. The time point label of this sample denotes: before anti-PD-1 therapy. For bulk TCRbeta sequencing, genomic DNA was extracted from tumor biopsies or peripheral blood, and input amounts ranged from roughly 600 ng to 6,500 ng. Histologically proven advanced or metastatic basal or squamous cell carcinoma was present in all patients, all of whom were poor candidates for surgical resection. The basal cell carcinoma cohort comprised fewer than twelve patients, of whom roughly 8 had bulk tumor TCR sequencing.

The specimen was PBMCs, collected before anti-PD-1 treatment. This sequence was found in a human donor with basal cell carcinoma. The rearrangement joined TRBV28 to TRBJ2-7, with the D gene not clear enough to name. The CDR3 here reads CACQPDTHSYEQYF. The bases are TGTGCCTGCCAACCCGACACTCACTCCTACGAGCAGTACTTC. Joined to the reference TRBV28 and TRBJ2-7 proteins, this CDR3 gives the full variable domain: DVKVTQSSRYLVKRTGEKVFLECVQDMDHENMFWYRQDPGLGLRLIYFSYDVKMKEKGDIPEGYSVSREKKERFSLILESASTNQTSMYLCACQPDTHSYEQYFGPGTRLTVT.